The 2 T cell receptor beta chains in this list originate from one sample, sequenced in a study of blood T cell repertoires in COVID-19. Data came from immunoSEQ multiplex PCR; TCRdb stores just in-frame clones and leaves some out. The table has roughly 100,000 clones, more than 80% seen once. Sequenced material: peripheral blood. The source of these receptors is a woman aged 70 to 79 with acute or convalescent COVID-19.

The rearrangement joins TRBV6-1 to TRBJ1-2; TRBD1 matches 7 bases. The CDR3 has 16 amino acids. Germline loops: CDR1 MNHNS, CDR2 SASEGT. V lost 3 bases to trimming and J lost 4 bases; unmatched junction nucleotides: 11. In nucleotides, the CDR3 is TGTGCCAGCAGTGACAGACAGGGTGGGTTTTTCTATGGCTACACCTTC. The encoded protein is CASSDRQGGFFYGYTF.

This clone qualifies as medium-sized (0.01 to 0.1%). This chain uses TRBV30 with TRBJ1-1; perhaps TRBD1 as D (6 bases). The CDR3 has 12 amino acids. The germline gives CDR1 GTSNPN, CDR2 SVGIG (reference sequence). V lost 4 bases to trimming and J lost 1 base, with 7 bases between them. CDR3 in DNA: TGTGCCTGGAACAGGGAGAACACTGAAGCTTTCTTT. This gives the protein CAWNRENTEAFF.